This T cell receptor beta chain was captured by sequencing in a study of blood T cell repertoires in COVID-19. Study details: From the United States, Italy and Spain came samples of acute and convalescent COVID-19.

This clone was observed a single time. Sequenced by immunoSEQ multiplex PCR; TCRdb stores in-frame clones only, minus some. The table shows under 300,000 clones, with more than 60% occurring only once. Unmatched junction bases numbered 12, after V lost 5 bases and J lost 10 bases. The CDR3 contains 15 residues. Germline CDR1 reads LNHDA; CDR2 reads SQIVND (reference sequence). V usage is TRBV19 and J usage is TRBJ1-4; 8 nucleotides match TRBD1. The specimen was peripheral blood. The sequence was obtained from a woman aged 40 to 49 with active or convalescent COVID-19. The CDR3 sequence is CASSPTGTGVRKLFF. The CDR3 coding sequence is TGTGCCAGTAGTCCCACCGGGACAGGAGTCAGAAAACTGTTTTTT.